The text below deals with one TCR beta chain. Produced via immunoSEQ multiplex PCR; TCRdb's table is partial and in-frame only. The sample has some 50,000 clones, around 85% seen once. The data are from a study of PD-L1 blockade in urothelial cancer. The time point here: peripheral blood 6 weeks after treatment start. This sequence was found in a man over 45 with urothelial cancer. This specimen was PBMCs, taken around atezolizumab (anti-PD-L1) treatment.

CDR3 DNA: TGTGCCAGCAGTCTACTAGCGGGAGCAGGGTACGAGCAGTACTTC. Its translation: CASSLLAGAGYEQYF. The rearrangement uses TRBV6-5 and TRBJ2-7; TRBD2 aligns across 11 bases. CDR1 MNHEY and CDR2 SVGAGI come from the germline V gene. The CDR3 runs to 15 residues. With V trimmed by 5 bases and J by 4 bases, 7 bases remained unmatched.